The 5 T cell receptor beta chains given below trace back to one sample, sequenced in a study of T cells in Graves' hyperthyroidism and ophthalmopathy. RNA transcripts yielded amplified TCR beta CDR3 regions. HTBI primers were employed in a first-round RT-PCR of the TCR CDR3. TCRdb called the multiplex PCR reads again in MiXCR, with one record for every CDR3 protein. The table shows roughly 160,000 distinct CDR3 sequences, with about 9.4% occurring only once. Input material: blood. The receptors shown here come from a young woman with Graves' hyperthyroidism that later progressed to Graves' ophthalmopathy.

This clonotype was seen many times. The chain links TRBV14 to TRBJ2-3; 11 bases are shared with TRBD2. This CDR3 has 15 residues. J was trimmed by 9 bases and V by 0 bases; bases with no gene match: 5. Germline V gene sequence: CDR1 SGHDN, CDR2 FVKESK. CDR3 protein: CASSQETSGILTQYF. DNA of the CDR3: TGTGCCAGCAGCCAAGAGACTAGCGGGATCTTGACGCAGTATTTT.

The sample holds many counts of this clonotype. CDR3 sequence reads: CASRPRTSGAQETQYF. CDR3 DNA sequence: TGTGCCAGCAGACCACGGACTAGCGGGGCCCAAGAGACCCAGTACTTC. V usage is TRBV27 and J usage is TRBJ2-5, with 12 nucleotides matching TRBD2. V trimming: 6 bases; J trimming: 1 base; junction bases outside the gene matches: 6. Germline CDR1 reads MNHEY; CDR2 reads SMNVEV (reference sequence). CDR3 length: 16 amino acids.

This clonotype was counted many times. The chain uses TRBV28 and TRBJ1-2, with D hard to call. CDR1 MDHEN and CDR2 SYDVKM come from the germline V gene. V gave up 4 bases and J gave up 3 bases, with 9 bases separating them. The CDR3 is made up of 13 amino acids. For the CDR3, the DNA is TGTGCCAGCAGTTCCGAGATCGACTATGGCTACACCTTC. Translation gives CASSSEIDYGYTF.

This clonotype was recorded at least ten times. The chain is built from TRBV6-1 and TRBJ1-1; maybe TRBD1 (6 bases). The germline CDR1 and CDR2 sequences are MNHNS and SASEGT. This CDR3 region has 13 residues. The ends were cut back, 5 bases at V and 6 bases at J, with 13 bases in the middle. CDR3: CASSLLQGAEAFF. The DNA of the CDR3 is TGTGCCAGCAGTCTCCTACAGGGTGCTGAAGCTTTCTTT.

At least ten counts were recorded for this clonotype. The chain joins TRBV5-4 to TRBJ2-1, with 9 nucleotides matching TRBD1. Per germline, CDR1 SGHNT and CDR2 YYREEE (reference sequence). This CDR3 comprises 15 residues. Germline trimming cut 4 bases from V and 4 bases from J; bases unmatched to any gene: 6. The CDR3 is CASSPGQGEYNEQFF. The DNA of the CDR3 is TGTGCCAGCAGCCCGGGACAGGGAGAGTACAATGAGCAGTTCTTC.